This T cell receptor beta chain originates from a study of T cells in localized non-small cell lung cancer (dated by TCRdb to about 2020). For the wider study: Comparing tumors with uninvolved tumor-adjacent lungs, the study looked at the T cell repertoires of fewer than 250 patients with early-stage NSCLC. Of the NSCLC patients, approximately 130 were male and around 97 were female, and the mean age was around 70 years. The cohort consisted of approximately 240 treatment-naive NSCLC patients whose localized lung tumors had been resected.

Concerning this clone itself: The antigen this receptor binds is unknown. No qualities accompany the bases; no much larger clone lies one base away.

TCR beta CDR3 regions were sequenced from DNA using the immunoSEQ Assay. Regarding the original processing steps: T cell density was computed as TCR beta template counts normalized to usable DNA estimated by amplifying housekeeping genes. Richness was estimated with the preseqR package, extrapolating to 400,000 templates for PBMC samples and 120,000 templates for tissue samples. Clonality was defined by subtracting Pielou's evenness from one. Tissue-enriched TCRs were identified through differential abundance testing performed on productive amino-acid clonotypes, with a minimum total count of 5 and an alpha of 0.1. Repertoire overlap between compartments was quantified with the Jaccard Index and Morisita Overlap Index. GLIPH clustered TCR beta CDR3s with public tetramer-defined viral CDR3s; viral motifs required at least three viral sequences plus V-gene enrichment. The table was pulled from immuneACCESS by TCRdb, which kept in-frame rearrangements only. Such tables lose some clones; where checked, under half of the loss comes from unresolved V genes, and the rest has no known cause. The V and J calls and clone size are taken from that table; D and trimming were inferred from the DNA. This sample comprises more than 100,000 clones, about 89% of them detected only once. Clones ranked in the top ten supply around 1.7% of the sample.

The CDR3 holds 17 amino acids from the cysteine to the phenylalanine. The retained sequence is limited to the CDR3, 51 bases, with the frame set at the first base. Per the germline V gene (reference sequence), LNHDA is the CDR1 and SQIVND is the CDR2. The junction carries 21 bases between V and J, which are trimmed by 6 bases and 3 bases respectively. At diagnosis, tumor, uninvolved tumor-adjacent lung and peripheral blood were collected and then preserved as a mix of FFPE and fresh-frozen material. Blood samples were analyzed as peripheral blood mononuclear cells for TCR repertoire profiling. Here is what the overall study found, with its caveats: Because of the exploratory design, TCR variables were selected using unadjusted p-values without false-discovery rate correction. Longer overall survival was associated with higher blood T cell density, whereas shorter survival was associated with higher adjacent-lung clonality. Because multi-region tumor sequencing was not done, intratumor heterogeneity could not be ruled out. The highest T cell clonality was observed in uninvolved tumor-adjacent lung, where clonality exceeded that of tumor, suggesting that antigenic responses were more focused in uninvolved tumor-adjacent lung. A median of around 50 of the top 100 tumor clones were detected in paired uninvolved adjacent lung, and around 30 of these tumor clones were also found among the top 100 clones of the paired uninvolved adjacent lung.

In this chain, TRBV19 is recombined with TRBJ1-5; the D gene is perhaps TRBD1, from 6 matching bases. The clonotype was recovered from a female donor older than 55 with stage I lung adenocarcinoma. The source material was peripheral blood, sampled before any cancer treatment. The CDR3 protein: CASSGGPKIIVNQPQHF. The nucleotide sequence reads as follows: TGTGCCAGTAGCGGGGGCCCGAAGATAATTGTCAATCAGCCCCAGCATTTT.